Presented here are 21 T cell receptor beta chains from one specimen sequenced in a study of glioma-infiltrating T cells after dendritic cell vaccination listed by TCRdb under 2016. The library was generated by the immunoSEQ multiplex PCR assay. The clones in this table, taken by TCRdb from immuneACCESS, are in-frame only. Not every clone is retained; where verified, under half of the shortfall comes from an unresolved V gene, and the cause of the rest is unknown. The sample table contains about 50,000 clones; only one count was recorded for about 88% of them. Roughly 5.6% of the sample is taken by the ten largest. Sample time point, as interpreted from the label and publication: after dendritic cell vaccination, including at tumor progression/relapse. The sequences come from blood, collected after dendritic cell vaccination. The origin of the receptors is a human donor with glioblastoma.

The count of this clone is one. A read error may produce the germline difference seen at one junction end. The chain joins TRBV27 to TRBJ1-2; possible D gene TRBD1, 6 bases. Germline V gives CDR1 MNHEY, CDR2 SMNVEV (reference sequence). This CDR3 spans 14 amino acids. The CDR3 loop is CASSAQQGDYGYTF. In DNA, the CDR3 is TGTGCCAGCAGTGCCCAACAGGGAGACTACGGCTACACCTTC.

The chain links TRBV10-3 to TRBJ1-1, with D possibly TRBD1 on 6 matching bases. The CDR3 loop spans 14 amino acids. The V gene's germline CDR1 is ENHRY and CDR2 SYGVKD. V was pared by 3 bases and J by 2 bases, with 10 bases between. CDR3 in DNA: TGTGCCATCAGTGACGAACAGGGTAACACTGAAGCTTTCTTT. Translation gives CAISDEQGNTEAFF.

This chain uses TRBV30 with TRBJ2-5; 9 bases align to TRBD1. Trimming removed 0 bases from V and 5 bases from J; junction bases left unmatched: 13. This CDR3 region has 17 residues. Germline V gene data show CDR1 as GTSNPN and CDR2 as SVGIG (reference sequence). The CDR3 region has the DNA TGTGCCTGGAGTGTTAACGGTGGGGACAGGGCGACGGAGACCCAGTACTTC. Translation gives CAWSVNGGDRATETQYF.

The genes are TRBV4-2 and TRBJ2-3; D remains unclear. The CDR3 consists of 15 residues. V lost 1 base and J 1 base, leaving 9 bases between the germline ends. Germline V CDR1 and CDR2: LGHNA, YNFKEQ. DNA of the CDR3: TGTGCCAGCAGCCAAGGAGGAGTAGGCACAGATACGCAGTATTTT. This encodes CASSQGGVGTDTQYF.

This sequence joins TRBV28 and TRBJ1-3; D is ambiguous. Germline V lookup: CDR1 MDHEN, CDR2 SYDVKM. This CDR3 is built from 12 residues. V was cut by 8 bases and J by 1 base, with 6 bases left in between. The DNA of the CDR3 is TGTGCCAGCCGGGATTCTGGAAACACCATATATTTT. It translates to CASRDSGNTIYF.

The chain joins TRBV30 to TRBJ2-7, with 9 bases aligning to TRBD1. J lost 3 bases, V lost 6 bases, and 12 bases had no gene match. Germline V lookup: CDR1 GTSNPN, CDR2 SVGIG (reference sequence). The CDR3 is 15 residues long. This CDR3 reads CACEGGRDRVYEQYF. CDR3 in DNA: TGTGCCTGCGAAGGAGGGCGGGACAGGGTCTACGAGCAGTACTTC. The complete variable domain, with remaining parts taken from reference TRBV30 and TRBJ2-7, reads SQTIHQWPATLVQPVGSPLSLECTVEGTSNPNLYWYRQAAGRGLQLLFYSVGIGQISSEVPQNLSASRPQDRQFILSSKKLLLSDSGFYLCACEGGRDRVYEQYFGPGTRLTVT.

This rearrangement joins TRBV13 to TRBJ1-5; D gene uncertain. The germline CDR1 and CDR2 sequences are PRHDT and FYEKMQ (reference sequence). The CDR3 is made up of 15 amino acids. V was cut by 1 base and J by 0 bases, with 7 bases left in between. CDR3 in DNA: TGTGCCAGCAGCTTAGCCGGGTTTAGCAATCAGCCCCAGCATTTT. Amino acids: CASSLAGFSNQPQHF.

The V and J genes are TRBV30 and TRBJ2-7, with D perhaps matching TRBD1 (5 bases). This CDR3 spans 14 amino acids. V was trimmed by 6 bases and J by 1 base, leaving 16 bases between them. Germline V gene lookup returns CDR1 GTSNPN and CDR2 SVGIG (reference sequence). DNA of the CDR3: TGTGCCTGCGGAACAGGCGGCAGTTCCTACGAGCAGTACTTC. Translated: CACGTGGSSYEQYF.

V is TRBV15 and J is TRBJ1-4; TRBD1 might be the D (5 bases). From germline, CDR1 is LNHNV and CDR2 YYDKDF (reference sequence). The germline V and J ends were trimmed by 0 bases and 8 bases, with 10 bases remaining between them. The CDR3 has 14 amino acids. This CDR3 is CATSRDLGGEKLFF. The CDR3 bases are TGTGCCACCAGCAGAGATCTGGGGGGGGAAAAACTGTTTTTT.

This clone was found a few times. In DNA form, the CDR3 reads TGTGCCAGCAGTCTAAATGTGGACAGGGCAGGAAACACCATATATTTT. This codes for CASSLNVDRAGNTIYF. J is TRBJ1-3 and V is TRBV28; 8 nucleotides line up with TRBD1. V lost 5 bases, J lost 4 bases, and 10 bases stayed unmatched. Germline CDR1 and CDR2: MDHEN and SYDVKM. The CDR3 sequence is 16 residues long.

This clone has a single count. This chain uses TRBV28 with TRBJ2-2, with 12 bases aligning to TRBD2. The CDR3 is 14 residues long. CDR1 MDHEN and CDR2 SYDVKM come from the germline V gene. V shed 8 bases, J shed 9 bases, and the junction held 7 bases outside the gene matches. The CDR3, as DNA: TGTGCCAGCGGGGGGGGACTAGCGGGCCGGGAGCTGTTTTTT. It is translated as CASGGGLAGRELFF.

The chain has TRBV6-5 and TRBJ2-5; 7 bases fit TRBD1. The germline V gene has CDR1 MNHEY and CDR2 SVGAGI. This CDR3 has 16 amino acids. V lost 1 base, J lost 5 bases, and 10 bases stayed unmatched. This chain's CDR3 is CASSYLGQLTLETQYF. The CDR3 nucleotides are TGTGCCAGCAGTTACTTGGGACAGCTGACGTTGGAGACCCAGTACTTC.

This chain links TRBV28 with TRBJ2-7, with D tentatively TRBD1 (5 bases). This CDR3 region has 13 residues. The germline V gene encodes CDR1 MDHEN and CDR2 SYDVKM. V shed 6 bases and J shed 3 bases, with 12 bases lying between them. The CDR3 loop reads CASRGSGIYEQYF. The CDR3 nucleotides read TGTGCCAGCAGGGGATCAGGGATCTACGAGCAGTACTTC.

This chain links TRBV28 with TRBJ2-3; 15 nucleotides line up with TRBD2. The CDR3 totals 18 residues. Looked up from germline, CDR1 is MDHEN and CDR2 is SYDVKM. Trimming took 7 bases from V and 5 from J; bases not matched to a gene: 13. The CDR3 bases are TGTGCCAGCACCGGACTAGCGGGAGGGCCAGGAGGAATAGATACGCAGTATTTT. Translated, it gives CASTGLAGGPGGIDTQYF.

The chain combines TRBV9 with TRBJ2-1; 8 bases line up with TRBD2. Germline V gene data show CDR1 as SGDLS and CDR2 as YYNGEE. With 0 bases clipped from V and 8 bases from J, the junction kept 7 bases outside the gene matches. CDR3 length: 15 amino acids. The CDR3 here is CASSVELAGLDEQFF. DNA for the CDR3: TGTGCCAGCAGCGTAGAGTTAGCGGGACTCGATGAGCAGTTCTTC. The variable domain in full, with the rest retrieved from reference TRBV9 and TRBJ2-1, is DSGVTQTPKHLITATGQRVTLRCSPRSGDLSVYWYQQSLDQGLQFLIQYYNGEERAKGNILERFSAQQFPDLHSELNLSSLELGDSALYFCASSVELAGLDEQFFGPGTRLTVL.

The chain links TRBV23-1 to TRBJ2-7, with 7 bases lining up with TRBD1. TRBV23-1 is noted as an ORF with a role that remains uncertain. The CDR3 runs to 12 residues. The CDR3 protein is CGTANRGHEQYF. CDR3 DNA sequence: TGCGGGACGGCTAACAGGGGCCACGAGCAGTACTTC.

The chain joins TRBV7-6 to TRBJ1-5; D might be TRBD1 (6 bases). V was pared by 5 bases and J by 7 bases, with 18 bases between. The V gene's germline CDR1 is SGHVS and CDR2 FNYEAQ. This CDR3 comprises 15 residues. In DNA, the CDR3 is TGTGCCAGCAGCCCCTCGGGGGGGGCAAGGCAGCCCCAGCATTTT. Its protein product is CASSPSGGARQPQHF. Based on the CDR3 plus reference TRBV7-6 and TRBJ1-5, the full variable domain is GAGVSQSPRYKVTKRGQDVALRCDPISGHVSLYWYRQALGQGPEFLTYFNYEAQQDKSGLPNDRFSAERPEGSISTLTIQRTEQRDSAMYRCASSPSGGARQPQHFGDGTRLSIL.

The chain is built from TRBV29-1 and TRBJ1-1; D is uncertain. V lost 3 bases and J lost 4, with 12 bases in between. This CDR3 has 13 residues. CDR1 and CDR2 from the germline V gene are SQVTM and ANQGSEA. CDR3: CSVDNRWATEAFF. For the CDR3, the DNA is TGCAGCGTTGATAACAGATGGGCCACTGAAGCTTTCTTT.

This clone was seen once. The chain joins TRBV28 to TRBJ1-3; no clear D. CDR3 length: 13 residues. Deletions cut 7 bases from V and 2 bases from J, with 9 bases between. Germline CDR1 is MDHEN and CDR2 is SYDVKM. This CDR3 is CASTLWPGNTIYF. CDR3 nucleotide sequence: TGTGCCAGCACCCTCTGGCCTGGAAACACCATATATTTT.

This clone appeared once. The chain combines TRBV4-2 with TRBJ2-2, with D maybe TRBD1 (8 bases). The length of the CDR3 is 17 residues. The germline V gene encodes CDR1 LGHNA and CDR2 YNFKEQ. Trimming left V 1 base short and J 4 bases short, with 16 bases between. The CDR3 spells CASSQVGYRGGTGELFF. The CDR3 DNA follows: TGTGCCAGCAGCCAAGTAGGATACAGGGGGGGCACCGGGGAGCTGTTTTTT.

Only a few counts were recorded for this clone. CDR3 sequence reads: CAIRGGPGNTIYF. Here the CDR3 DNA reads TGTGCCATCAGGGGGGGACCTGGAAACACCATATATTTT. The V call is TRBV10-3, the J call TRBJ1-3, with TRBD1 as a possible D gene (5 bases). In germline, CDR1 is ENHRY, CDR2 SYGVKD. V was shortened by 6 bases and J by 2 bases, with 8 bases between the two germline ends. There are 13 residues in the CDR3.